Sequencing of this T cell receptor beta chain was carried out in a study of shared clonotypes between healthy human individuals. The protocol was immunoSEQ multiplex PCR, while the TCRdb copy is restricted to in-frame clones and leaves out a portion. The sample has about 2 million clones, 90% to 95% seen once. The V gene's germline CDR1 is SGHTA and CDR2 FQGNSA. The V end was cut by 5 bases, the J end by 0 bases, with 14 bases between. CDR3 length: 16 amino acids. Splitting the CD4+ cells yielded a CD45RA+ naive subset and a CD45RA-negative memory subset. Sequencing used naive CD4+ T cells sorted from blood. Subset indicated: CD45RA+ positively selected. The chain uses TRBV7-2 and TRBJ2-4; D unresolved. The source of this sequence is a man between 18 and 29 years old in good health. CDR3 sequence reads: CASSPTRLGAKNIQYF. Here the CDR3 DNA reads TGTGCCAGCAGCCCGACGCGCTTGGGAGCCAAAAACATTCAGTACTTC.